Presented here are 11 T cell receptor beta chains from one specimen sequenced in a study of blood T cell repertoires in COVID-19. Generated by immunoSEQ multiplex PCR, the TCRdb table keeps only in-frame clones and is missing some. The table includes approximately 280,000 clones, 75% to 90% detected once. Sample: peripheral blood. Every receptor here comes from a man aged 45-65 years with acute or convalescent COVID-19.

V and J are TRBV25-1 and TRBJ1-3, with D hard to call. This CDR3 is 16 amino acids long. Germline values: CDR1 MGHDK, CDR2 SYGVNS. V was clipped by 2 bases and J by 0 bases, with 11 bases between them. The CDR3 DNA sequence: TGTGCCAGCAGTGAACCCACTCCCGTCTCTGGAAACACCATATATTTT. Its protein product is CASSEPTPVSGNTIYF.

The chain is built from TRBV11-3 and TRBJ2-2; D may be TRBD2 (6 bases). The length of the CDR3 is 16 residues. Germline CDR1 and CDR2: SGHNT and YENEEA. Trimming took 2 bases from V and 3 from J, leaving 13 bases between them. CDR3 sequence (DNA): TGTGCCAGCAGCTTAAGAGGGGCTAGCGACACCGGGGAGCTGTTTTTT. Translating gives CASSLRGASDTGELFF.

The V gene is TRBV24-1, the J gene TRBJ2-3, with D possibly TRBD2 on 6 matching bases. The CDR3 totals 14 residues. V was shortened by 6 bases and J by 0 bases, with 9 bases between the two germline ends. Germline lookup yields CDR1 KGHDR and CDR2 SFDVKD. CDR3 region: CATSSAGSTDTQYF. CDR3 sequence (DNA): TGTGCCACCAGTTCTGCGGGGAGCACAGATACGCAGTATTTT.

The CDR3 sequence: CASSHTGGNQPQHF. The CDR3 nucleotides read TGTGCCAGCAGCCATACAGGGGGCAATCAGCCCCAGCATTTT. The chain couples TRBV7-9 to TRBJ1-5; 7 nucleotides agree with TRBD1. The CDR3 contains 14 residues. The V gene's germline CDR1 is SEHNR and CDR2 FQNEAQ (reference sequence). V was pared by 5 bases and J by 2 bases, with 3 bases of the junction left unmatched.

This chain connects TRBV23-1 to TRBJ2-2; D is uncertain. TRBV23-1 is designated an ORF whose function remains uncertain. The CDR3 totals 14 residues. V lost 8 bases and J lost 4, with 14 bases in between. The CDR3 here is CASFISPGTGELFF. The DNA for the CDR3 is TGCGCCAGCTTTATCTCGCCGGGCACCGGGGAGCTGTTTTTT.

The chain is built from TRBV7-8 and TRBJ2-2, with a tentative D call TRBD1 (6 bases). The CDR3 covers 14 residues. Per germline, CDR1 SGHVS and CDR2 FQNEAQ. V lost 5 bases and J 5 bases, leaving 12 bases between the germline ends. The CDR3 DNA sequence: TGTGCCAGCAGCAAACAGGGTAGAACCGGGGAGCTGTTTTTT. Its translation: CASSKQGRTGELFF.

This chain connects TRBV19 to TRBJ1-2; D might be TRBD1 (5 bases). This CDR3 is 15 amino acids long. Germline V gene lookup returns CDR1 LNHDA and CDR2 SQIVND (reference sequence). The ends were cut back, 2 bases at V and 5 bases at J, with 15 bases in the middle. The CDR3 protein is CASSIRAQERYGYTF. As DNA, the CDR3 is TGTGCCAGTAGTATAAGGGCACAGGAACGATATGGCTACACCTTC. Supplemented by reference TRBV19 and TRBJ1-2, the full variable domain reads DGGITQSPKYLFRKEGQNVTLSCEQNLNHDAMYWYRQDPGQGLRLIYYSQIVNDFQKGDIAEGYSVSREKKESFPLTVTSAQKNPTAFYLCASSIRAQERYGYTFGSGTRLTVV.

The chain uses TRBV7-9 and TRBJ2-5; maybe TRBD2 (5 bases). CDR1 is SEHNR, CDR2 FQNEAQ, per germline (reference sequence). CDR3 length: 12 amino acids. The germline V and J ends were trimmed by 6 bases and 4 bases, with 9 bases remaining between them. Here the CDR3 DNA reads TGTGCCAGCAGTCCTCGGGGAGAGACCCAGTACTTC. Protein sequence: CASSPRGETQYF.

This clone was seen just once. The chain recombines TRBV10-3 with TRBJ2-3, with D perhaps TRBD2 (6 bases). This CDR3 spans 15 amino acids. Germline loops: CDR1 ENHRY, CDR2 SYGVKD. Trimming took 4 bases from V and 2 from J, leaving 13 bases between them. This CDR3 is CAISGSGGFTDTQYF. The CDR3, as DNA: TGTGCCATCAGTGGGTCCGGGGGTTTCACAGATACGCAGTATTTT.

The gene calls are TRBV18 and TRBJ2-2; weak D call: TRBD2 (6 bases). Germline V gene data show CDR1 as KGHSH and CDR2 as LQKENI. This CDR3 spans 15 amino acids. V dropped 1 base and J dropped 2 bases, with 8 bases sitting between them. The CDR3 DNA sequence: TGTGCCAGCTCACCACTCGGGAGAAACACCGGGGAGCTGTTTTTT. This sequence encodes CASSPLGRNTGELFF.

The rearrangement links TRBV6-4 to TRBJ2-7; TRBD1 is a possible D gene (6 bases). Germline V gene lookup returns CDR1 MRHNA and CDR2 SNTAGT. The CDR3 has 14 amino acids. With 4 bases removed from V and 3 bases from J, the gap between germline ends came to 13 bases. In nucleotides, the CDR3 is TGTGCCAGCAGTGCGGTTCAAGGGGGCTACGAGCAGTACTTC. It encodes CASSAVQGGYEQYF.